There are a few counts of the clone carrying this T cell receptor beta chain. The antigen is unknown. By quantitative 5'-RACE with molecular barcodes, the TCR beta libraries were made. One entry per CDR3 protein results from TCRdb running MiXCR on the 5' RACE reads. Among fewer than 450,000 distinct CDR3 sequences listed, more than 15% were seen once. The CDR3 length is 15 residues. Trimming stripped 3 bases from V and 1 base from J, with 11 bases between. Germline CDR1 and CDR2: SGHRS and YFSETQ. The sample belongs to a study of CD8 T cells in ankylosing spondylitis. General study findings and limits: Ankylosing spondylitis blood appeared to be characterized by a TCR beta motif of 8 or 9 highly homologous variants. According to the report, clones linked to the disease were significantly enriched in matched synovial fluid samples taken from ankylosing spondylitis patients. Reactive arthritis synovial fluid and blood previously showed some of these motif variants. Disease-linked clones were CD8+ and relatively rare in peripheral blood.

This TCR derives from a male donor with ankylosing spondylitis. The rearrangement joins TRBV5-1 to TRBJ1-3, with D maybe TRBD1 (5 bases). Material: blood, either unsorted or a sorted T cell fraction (not recorded which). The CDR3 spells CASSSDGGSGNTIYF. The CDR3 nucleotides read TGCGCCAGCAGCTCCGACGGGGGATCTGGAAACACCATATATTTT.